The 18 T cell receptor beta chains presented below share a single source sample, sequenced in a study of cytomegalovirus exposure and HLA in healthy donors. The PCR used 60 Vbeta and 13 Jbeta primers. Data came from immunoSEQ multiplex PCR; TCRdb stores just in-frame clones and leaves some out. The sample shows tens of thousands of clones, roughly four fifths of them seen only once. Sequencing was performed on PBMCs. These receptors were obtained from a woman aged 30 to 39 in good health and CMV-seropositive.

This chain links TRBV6-1 with TRBJ2-1, with 11 bases aligning to TRBD1. Per germline, CDR1 MNHNS and CDR2 SASEGT. The CDR3 loop spans 13 amino acids. Unmatched junction bases numbered 5, after V lost 7 bases and J lost 9 bases. The CDR3 protein is CASTKDRGPEQFF. CDR3 in DNA: TGTGCCAGCACAAAGGACAGGGGGCCTGAGCAGTTCTTC.

This clone appeared a single time. In DNA form, the CDR3 reads TGCGCCAGCAGCTCCGGCTCTGGAAACACCATATATTTT. Its translation: CASSSGSGNTIYF. The V gene is TRBV5-1, the J gene TRBJ1-3, with D uncertain. Germline V CDR1 and CDR2: SGHRS, YFSETQ. The germline V and J ends were trimmed by 3 bases and 0 bases, with 4 bases remaining between them. The CDR3 has 13 amino acids.

This clone appeared a few times. The V and J genes are TRBV13 and TRBJ2-7; no clear D. Trimming shortened V by 3 bases and J by 3 bases, and 9 bases separated the two germline ends. The CDR3 is 13 residues long. Germline V gene sequence: CDR1 PRHDT, CDR2 FYEKMQ (reference sequence). CDR3 protein: CASSLSGDYEQYF. The CDR3 coding sequence is TGTGCCAGCAGCTTGTCAGGTGACTACGAGCAGTACTTC.

This chain links TRBV6-5 with TRBJ2-7; 9 nucleotides align to TRBD1. The germline V gene encodes CDR1 MNHEY and CDR2 SVGAGI. V was clipped by 2 bases and J by 2 bases; unmatched bases: 4. CDR3 size: 15 residues. The CDR3 sequence is CASSYRGQGTYEQYF. As DNA, the CDR3 is TGTGCCAGCAGTTACCGGGGACAGGGAACCTACGAGCAGTACTTC.

The chain employs TRBV6-1 and TRBJ2-1, with D perhaps matching TRBD1 (5 bases). Germline V gene data show CDR1 as MNHNS and CDR2 as SASEGT. This CDR3 spans 12 amino acids. Trimming shortened V by 5 bases and J by 10 bases, and 12 bases separated the two germline ends. CDR3 loop: CASSKGLGEQFF. The CDR3 region has the DNA TGTGCCAGCAGTAAGGGGCTGGGGGAGCAGTTCTTC.

In the case of this clone: At one of its ends the junction is not consistent with the germline gene, which may arise from a read error. The chain carries TRBV27 and TRBJ2-1; 14 positions agree with TRBD2. The CDR3 runs 16 residues. Germline loops: CDR1 MNHEY, CDR2 SMNVEV (reference sequence). This CDR3 reads CASSLSGTSGGLWQLF. As DNA, the CDR3 is TGTGCCAGCAGTTTATCCGGGACTAGCGGGGGTCTTTGGCAGCTCTTC.

The chain has TRBV4-1 and TRBJ1-2; 11 bases are a match to TRBD1. J gave up 8 bases and V 4 bases, and 12 bases lay outside the gene matches. The germline gives CDR1 MGHRA, CDR2 YSYEKL. This CDR3 is 16 amino acids long. This CDR3 reads CASSRPIRDRGYGYTF. CDR3 nucleotide sequence: TGCGCCAGCAGCCGCCCGATCCGGGACAGGGGGTACGGCTACACCTTC.

The chain has TRBV29-1 and TRBJ2-3, with TRBD2 matching 10 bases. This CDR3 is 15 amino acids long. The junction had 5 bases not matched to a gene; V was cut back by 3 bases and J by 2 bases. The germline V gene encodes CDR1 SQVTM and CDR2 ANQGSEA. The CDR3 reads CSVDKAGGLTDTQYF. CDR3 nucleotides: TGCAGCGTTGATAAAGCGGGGGGGCTCACAGATACGCAGTATTTT.

The rearrangement uses TRBV18 and TRBJ1-1, with D maybe TRBD1 (6 bases). The CDR3 is 13 residues long. The germline V gene encodes CDR1 KGHSH and CDR2 LQKENI. V dropped 5 bases and J dropped 3 bases, with 10 bases sitting between them. CDR3 sequence (DNA): TGTGCCAGCTCAACAGGGACGGACACTGAAGCTTTCTTT. The encoded protein is CASSTGTDTEAFF.

This clone has just one count. The chain recombines TRBV14 with TRBJ2-7; 7 bases are a match to TRBD2. This CDR3 region has 13 residues. The trim removed 9 bases at V and 6 bases at J, leaving 11 bases unmatched. Germline CDR1 is SGHDN and CDR2 is FVKESK. The CDR3 nucleotides are TGTGCCAGTCGGGGGGAAGGACGTTTCGAGCAGTACTTC. It encodes CASRGEGRFEQYF.

The chain employs TRBV29-1 and TRBJ2-5, with D possibly matching TRBD2 (6 bases). The end of the DNA is better explained by TRBJ2-7, so the J call may be wrong. Germline V gene data show CDR1 as SQVTM and CDR2 as ANQGSEA. The CDR3 sequence is 13 residues long. The CDR3 spells CSVVQRETYEQYF. CDR3 DNA: TGCAGCGTTGTACAACGGGAGACCTACGAGCAGTACTTC.

This clone was picked up one time. The CDR3 loop reads CASSSASANGELFF. CDR3 in DNA: TGTGCCAGCAGTTCGGCTAGCGCTAACGGGGAGCTGTTTTTT. This chain links TRBV28 with TRBJ2-2; a weak D match, TRBD2 (6 bases). CDR1 is MDHEN, CDR2 SYDVKM, per germline. This CDR3 contains 14 residues. V was pared by 4 bases and J by 7 bases, with 13 bases between. The complete variable domain, with remaining parts taken from reference TRBV28 and TRBJ2-2, reads DVKVTQSSRYLVKRTGEKVFLECVQDMDHENMFWYRQDPGLGLRLIYFSYDVKMKEKGDIPEGYSVSREKKERFSLILESASTNQTSMYLCASSSASANGELFFGEGSRLTVL.

This clone turned up a few times. V is TRBV4-2 and J is TRBJ2-1; 11 bases line up with TRBD2. From germline, CDR1 is LGHNA and CDR2 YNFKEQ. Trimming at V came to 7 bases and at J to 7 bases, leaving 3 bases not matched to a gene. The CDR3 extends over 13 amino acids. The CDR3 spells CASTLAGENEQFF. The CDR3 nucleotides are TGTGCCAGCACACTAGCGGGAGAAAATGAGCAGTTCTTC.

Worth noting for this clone: The junction departs from the called germline gene at one end, perhaps through a read error. The chain combines TRBV4-1 with TRBJ1-3, with TRBD1 matching over 7 bases. The CDR3 is 15 residues long. The V gene's germline CDR1 is MGHRA and CDR2 YSYEKL. The CDR3 sequence is CPSSQERQGGNTIYF. The CDR3 nucleotides are TGCCCCAGCAGCCAGGAACGACAGGGAGGAAACACCATATATTTT.

V gene TRBV13 combines with J gene TRBJ1-1; TRBD1 matches at 7 bases. The CDR3 consists of 15 residues. V lost 1 base to trimming and J lost 1 base; unmatched junction nucleotides: 3. Germline lookup yields CDR1 PRHDT and CDR2 FYEKMQ (reference sequence). CDR3 nucleotides: TGTGCCAGCAGCTTAGAGGGGGCGAGGAACACTGAAGCTTTCTTT. The encoded protein is CASSLEGARNTEAFF.

This rearrangement joins TRBV11-1 to TRBJ1-1; 7 nucleotides agree with TRBD1. Germline lookup yields CDR1 SGHAT and CDR2 FQDESV (reference sequence). The CDR3 is 14 amino acids. The V gene end was trimmed by 5 bases and the J gene end by 2 bases; junction bases not matched to a gene: 5. The CDR3 DNA reads TGTGCCAGCAGCCAGCAGGGGGGCAACACTGAAGCTTTCTTT. Amino acid sequence: CASSQQGGNTEAFF.

CDR3 protein: CASSIQGAKEKLFF. As DNA, the CDR3 is TGTGCCAGCAGCATACAGGGGGCGAAAGAAAAACTGTTTTTT. The chain links TRBV5-4 to TRBJ1-4; 9 bases agree with TRBD1. The germline CDR1 and CDR2 sequences are SGHNT and YYREEE (reference sequence). J lost 8 bases, V lost 4 bases, and 6 bases had no gene match. The CDR3 extends over 14 amino acids.

The chain is built from TRBV25-1 and TRBJ2-7; D is perhaps TRBD1 (6 bases). CDR3 length equals 16 residues. V shed 2 bases and J shed 2 bases, with 16 bases lying between them. Germline V lookup: CDR1 MGHDK, CDR2 SYGVNS. CDR3 in DNA: TGTGCCAGCAGTGAAGTAGGAGGACAGAGAACCTACGAGCAGTACTTC. The encoded protein is CASSEVGGQRTYEQYF.